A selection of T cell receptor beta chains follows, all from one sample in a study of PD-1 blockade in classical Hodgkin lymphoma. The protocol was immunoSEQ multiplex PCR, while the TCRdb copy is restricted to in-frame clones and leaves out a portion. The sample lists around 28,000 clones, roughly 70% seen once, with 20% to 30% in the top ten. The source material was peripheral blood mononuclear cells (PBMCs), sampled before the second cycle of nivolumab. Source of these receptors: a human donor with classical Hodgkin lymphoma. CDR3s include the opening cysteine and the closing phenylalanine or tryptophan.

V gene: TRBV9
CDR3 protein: CASSKGTVGELFF

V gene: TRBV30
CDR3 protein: CAWALFQGAPQHF

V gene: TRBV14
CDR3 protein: CASSPHMNTEAFF

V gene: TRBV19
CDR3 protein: CASSIGLRTDTQYF

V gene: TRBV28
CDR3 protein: CASCRGTSGWQETQYF

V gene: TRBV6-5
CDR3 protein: CASSQRVGNQPQHF

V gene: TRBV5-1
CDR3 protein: CASSLTVGGNQPQHF

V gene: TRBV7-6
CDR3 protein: CASSLGTGNSGNTIYF

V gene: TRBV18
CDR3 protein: CASSQGGQTQYF

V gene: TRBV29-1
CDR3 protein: CSVEDSGGPDDEQFF

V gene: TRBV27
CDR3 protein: CASSPGTGNGGYTF

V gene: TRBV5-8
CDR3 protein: CASSLGPTWTGVYEQYF

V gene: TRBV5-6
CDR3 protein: CASSGKSHGDTEAFF

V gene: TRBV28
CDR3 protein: CASRGQGPLNTEAFF

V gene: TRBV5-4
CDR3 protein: CASSLGGLELFF

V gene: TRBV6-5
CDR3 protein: CASSYKRGPYEQYF

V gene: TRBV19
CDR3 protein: CASSARELYEQYF

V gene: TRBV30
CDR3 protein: CAWSAFLIGTGEGNYGYTF

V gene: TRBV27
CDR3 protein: CASSPRRVSYNEQFF

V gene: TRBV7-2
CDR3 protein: CASSLGQGSSYEQYF